This TCR beta chain appears in the sequencing data of a study of identical twins (dated by TCRdb to the mid-2010s). Describing the broader study: The study deep-sequenced TCR alpha and beta repertoires from monozygotic twins, unrelated adults of various ages and cord blood to test whether fetal clonotypes persist. To rule out contamination, the twin experiments were replicated at different times with different library preparation protocols.

Here is what the overall study found, with its caveats: Compared with coincidental sharing between unrelated individuals, out-of-frame TCR alpha sequences shared between twins had an excess of sequences with low generation probability. In beta out-of-frame sequences, excess twin sharing was weaker, because having fewer shared sequences lowered the signal-to-noise ratio. Abundant cord blood beta clonotypes carried fewer insertions; young adult naive repertoires showed a weaker similar trend, while memory repertoires showed none. Out-of-frame TCR alpha sharing in monozygotic twins was systematically underestimated by recombination models, whereas sharing between unrelated individuals was in agreement with the recombination models. Zero-insertion analyses could be partly confounded by invariant T cells such as MAIT and iNKT, although diverse VJ usage argued against such confounding for most clonotypes. Conclusions relied on cross-sectional statistical analysis, since the same donors could not be followed over many years.

Library preparation employed 5' RACE. Sequencing relied on an Illumina HiSeq 2000. A universal primer binding site was introduced by template switching, and a unique molecular identifier was present in the final cDNA, enabling accurate counting of TCR cDNA molecules. First-strand cDNA for TCR alpha and beta chains was synthesized from specific primers in the conserved constant-segment region. To control for contamination, each cDNA library was double barcoded with a SMART-Mk sample barcode plus Illumina barcodes. TruSeq adapter sequences along with Illumina sample barcodes were introduced in two successive PCR steps. The Illumina HiSeq platform was used with custom primers to sequence TCR alpha and beta cDNA libraries. For the original study's pipeline: Unique molecular identifiers were extracted from raw reads with MiGEC, and CDR3 positions were determined with MiXCR. For each individual, recombination models were inferred using an EM algorithm with the repgenHMM and IGoR tools. Shared clonotypes were analyzed with the tcR package in R, and sharing was normalized by the product of cloneset sizes. Out-of-frame nonproductive sequences were analyzed to study raw recombination free of thymic and clonal selection effects. The public reads were reanalyzed by TCRdb: fastp trimming at Q25, MiXCR alignment, in-frame beta chains only. Rows are unified per CDR3 protein, each entry keeping the most common DNA and genes. These V and J calls derive from TCRdb rather than the authors' analysis. The sample table contains about 890,000 distinct CDR3 sequences; only one count was recorded for approximately 13% of them. Clones ranked in the top ten supply around 1.5% of the sample.

Looking up the germline V gene (reference sequence) yields CDR1 DFQATT and CDR2 SNEGSKA. The V end loses 1 base and the J end loses 1 base, and a stretch of 10 bases separates them. The CDR3 contains 14 residues, cysteine and phenylalanine counted. Left in the record is the CDR3 DNA by itself, 42 bases read in frame from the first base. As to this clonotype: Its cognate antigen has yet to be identified. No base-level quality is on record; no much larger clone is a single base apart.

Every donor in the study was a healthy Caucasian. Three pairs of female monozygotic twins, all aged 18 to 29 years, made up the twin cohort. RNA for TCR libraries was isolated from peripheral blood mononuclear cells. The sample was also reused in another study, on yellow fever vaccine responses in identical twins. The second study, in turn, reports: According to the authors, the vaccine-induced T cell response in identical twins seemed to be partly convergent and partly specific to each individual. In the study, vaccine-responding T cell clones were precisely tracked in identical twins.

This chain joins TRBV20-1 to TRBJ2-5, with TRBD2 tentatively as D gene (6 bases match). This receptor was obtained from a woman between 18 and 30 years old in good health. Sequenced material: PBMCs. CDR3 sequence: CSARGGEFQETQYF. The DNA sequence follows: TGCAGTGCTAGAGGCGGGGAGTTCCAAGAGACCCAGTACTTC.